The rows below give T cell receptor beta chains drawn from one sample of a study of blood T cell repertoires in COVID-19. The repertoire was sequenced with immunoSEQ multiplex PCR; TCRdb's copy has only in-frame clones and lacks some. The sample lists some 220,000 clones; around four fifths were seen once. The specimen sequenced was peripheral blood. The receptors stem from an older woman with active or convalescent COVID-19. The CDR3 runs from the conserved cysteine through the conserved F or W. The D gene is left open where the match is weak. Clone size is not always given. Where it is, it says once, few, many or a class for expanded clones.

V	size	D	J	CDR3	DNA
TRBV11-3	-	TRBD2	TRBJ2-1	CASSHRAGEGEQFF	TGTGCCAGCAGCCACCGGGCGGGAGAAGGCGAGCAGTTCTTC
TRBV5-1	-	-	TRBJ1-2	CASSVRGDFNYGYTF	TGCGCCAGCAGTGTGCGAGGGGACTTTAACTATGGCTACACCTTC
TRBV6-5	-	-	TRBJ2-1	CASRPVQQGYEQFF	TGTGCCAGCAGGCCCGTGCAACAGGGCTATGAGCAGTTCTTC
TRBV6-7	few	TRBD1	TRBJ2-3	CASSPRDRVLSDTQYF	TGTGCCAGCAGTCCCCGGGACAGGGTCTTGTCAGATACGCAGTATTTT
TRBV18	-	-	TRBJ2-5	CASSPGRSFRRETQYF	TGTGCCAGCTCACCAGGGAGGTCATTTAGGAGGGAGACCCAGTACTTC
TRBV4-1	-	-	TRBJ1-2	CASSQIGAANYGYTF	TGCGCCAGCAGCCAAATTGGGGCCGCTAACTATGGCTACACCTTC
TRBV3-1/TRBV3-2	-	TRBD1	TRBJ2-3	CASSPDATGADTQYF	TGTGCCAGCAGCCCAGACGCTACAGGGGCAGATACGCAGTATTTT
TRBV19	-	TRBD2	TRBJ2-5	CASSLGTSGTQYF	TGTGCCAGTAGTCTCGGGACTAGTGGGACCCAGTACTTC
TRBV10-3	-	-	TRBJ1-1	CAISESTQGDTEAFF	TGTGCCATCAGTGAGTCGACTCAGGGTGACACTGAAGCTTTCTTT
TRBV7-6	-	-	TRBJ2-1	CASSSWGGHEQFF	TGTGCCAGCAGTAGTTGGGGGGGCCATGAGCAGTTCTTC
TRBV10-1	-	-	TRBJ2-3	CASRSTMSSTDTQYF	TGCGCCAGCAGGAGCACCATGAGTTCCACAGATACGCAGTATTTT
TRBV27	-	-	TRBJ2-3	CASRKPGSTGSKTDTQYF	TGTGCCAGCCGTAAGCCGGGGAGTACAGGGTCCAAGACAGATACGCAGTATTTT
TRBV12-3/TRBV12-4	-	-	TRBJ1-6	CASSKLMVSPLHF	TGTGCCAGCAGTAAACTGATGGTTTCACCCCTCCACTTT
TRBV5-1	-	-	TRBJ2-3	CASGSRGMTDTQYF	TGCGCCAGCGGAAGTCGAGGGATGACAGATACGCAGTATTTT
TRBV6-5	once	-	TRBJ1-6	CASSYSTGTPNSPLHF	TGTGCCAGCAGTTACTCGACCGGGACACCCAATTCACCCCTCCACTTT
TRBV5-4	once	-	TRBJ2-5	CASSSQIQETQYF	TGTGCCAGCAGCTCGCAAATTCAGGAGACCCAGTACTTC
TRBV6-6	once	-	TRBJ1-5	CASSYFVGVSNQPQHF	TGTGCCAGCAGTTACTTTGTAGGGGTTAGCAATCAGCCCCAGCATTTT
TRBV10-2	-	TRBD1	TRBJ2-3	CASSDPGQGTDTQYF	TGCGCCAGCAGTGATCCGGGACAGGGCACAGATACGCAGTATTTT
TRBV11-3	-	-	TRBJ2-1	CASSSGAASYNEQFF	TGTGCCAGCAGCTCTGGGGCGGCTAGCTACAATGAGCAGTTCTTC
TRBV11-3	-	TRBD1	TRBJ2-3	CASSLVGTASSDTQYF	TGTGCCAGCAGCCTCGTGGGGACAGCAAGTTCAGATACGCAGTATTTT
TRBV14	-	-	TRBJ2-7	CASSQEATGAFEQYF	TGTGCCAGCAGCCAAGAGGCGACAGGTGCTTTCGAGCAGTACTTC
TRBV28	-	TRBD1	TRBJ2-5	CASIAGTGGRLTQYF	TGTGCCAGCATCGCCGGGACAGGGGGCCGGTTGACCCAGTACTTC
TRBV16	few	-	TRBJ1-2	CASSQMSVPYGYTF	TGTGCCAGCAGCCAAATGTCGGTTCCCTACGGCTACACCTTC
TRBV4-2	-	-	TRBJ1-2	CASSHVGGVSFVVSYTF	TGTGCCAGCAGCCATGTCGGGGGTGTGTCCTTCGTCGTTAGCTACACCTTC
TRBV19	-	TRBD1	TRBJ2-7	CASTPGQGVTYEQYF	TGTGCCAGTACTCCGGGACAGGGGGTCACCTACGAGCAGTACTTC
TRBV30	once	TRBD1	TRBJ1-1	CAWSPGQGWNTEAFF	TGTGCCTGGAGCCCCGGACAGGGATGGAACACTGAAGCTTTCTTT